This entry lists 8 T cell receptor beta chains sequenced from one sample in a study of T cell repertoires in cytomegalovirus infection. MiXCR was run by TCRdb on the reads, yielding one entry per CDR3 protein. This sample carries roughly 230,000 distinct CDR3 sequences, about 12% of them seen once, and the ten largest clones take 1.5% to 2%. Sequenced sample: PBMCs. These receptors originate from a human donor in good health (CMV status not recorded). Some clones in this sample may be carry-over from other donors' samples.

The CDR3 coding sequence is TGTGCCAGCAGCTTGAGAAACAGGAAAAACATTCAGTACTTC. Translating gives CASSLRNRKNIQYF. The genes are TRBV5-4 and TRBJ2-4; D possibly corresponds to TRBD1 (5 bases). The CDR3 sequence is 14 residues long. Trimming shortened V by 1 base and J by 4 bases, and 9 bases separated the two germline ends. CDR1 and CDR2 from the germline V gene are SGHNT and YYREEE (reference sequence).

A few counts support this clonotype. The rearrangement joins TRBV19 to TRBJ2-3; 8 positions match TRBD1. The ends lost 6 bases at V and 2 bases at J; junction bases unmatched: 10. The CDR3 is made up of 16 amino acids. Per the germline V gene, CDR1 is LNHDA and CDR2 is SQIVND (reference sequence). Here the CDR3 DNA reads TGTGCCAGTAGGGCCCGGGACAGGCCGTCCACAGATACGCAGTATTTT. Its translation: CASRARDRPSTDTQYF.

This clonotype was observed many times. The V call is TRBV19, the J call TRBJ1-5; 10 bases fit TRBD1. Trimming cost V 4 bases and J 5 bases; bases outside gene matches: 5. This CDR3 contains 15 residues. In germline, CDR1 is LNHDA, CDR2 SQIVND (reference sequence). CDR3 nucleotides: TGTGCCAGTAGTAGGGACAGGGGCGTCGATCAGCCCCAGCATTTT. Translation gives CASSRDRGVDQPQHF.

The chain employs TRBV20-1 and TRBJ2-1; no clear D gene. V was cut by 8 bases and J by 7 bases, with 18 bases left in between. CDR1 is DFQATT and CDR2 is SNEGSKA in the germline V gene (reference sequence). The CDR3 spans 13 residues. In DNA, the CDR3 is TGCAGTTCCAGCCAGCTGGTGGGAAATGAGCAGTTCTTC. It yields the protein CSSSQLVGNEQFF.

The CDR3 loop reads CATSDSDRPNTGELFF. In DNA form, the CDR3 reads TGTGCCACCAGTGATTCGGACAGGCCAAACACCGGGGAGCTGTTTTTT. This sequence joins TRBV24-1 and TRBJ2-2; 7 bases align to TRBD1. Germline V gene data show CDR1 as KGHDR and CDR2 as SFDVKD. CDR3 length: 16 residues. V lost 2 bases to trimming and J lost 2 bases; unmatched junction nucleotides: 4.

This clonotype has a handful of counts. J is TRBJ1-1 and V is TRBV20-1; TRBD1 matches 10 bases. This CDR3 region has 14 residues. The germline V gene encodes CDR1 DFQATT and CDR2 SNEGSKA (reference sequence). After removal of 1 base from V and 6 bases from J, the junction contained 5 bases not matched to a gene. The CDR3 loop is CSARVGTGVPEAFF. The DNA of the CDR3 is TGCAGTGCTAGAGTAGGGACAGGGGTACCTGAAGCTTTCTTT.

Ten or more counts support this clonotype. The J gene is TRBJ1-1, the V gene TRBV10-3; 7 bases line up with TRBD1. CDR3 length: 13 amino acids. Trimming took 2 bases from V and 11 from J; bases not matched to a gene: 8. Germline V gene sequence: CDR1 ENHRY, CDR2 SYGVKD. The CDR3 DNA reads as TGTGCCATCAGTGAGGCAGGGGGAAAAGGGGCTTTCTTT. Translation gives CAISEAGGKGAFF.

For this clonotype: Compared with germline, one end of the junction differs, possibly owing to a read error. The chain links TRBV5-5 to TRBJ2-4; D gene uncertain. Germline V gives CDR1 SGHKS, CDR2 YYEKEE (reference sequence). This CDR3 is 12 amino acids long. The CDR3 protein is CASGLDLNIQYF. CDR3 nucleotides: TGTGCCAGCGGCTTGGACCTAAACATTCAGTACTTC. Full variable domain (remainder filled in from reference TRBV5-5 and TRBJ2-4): DAGVTQSPTHLIKTRGQQVTLRCSPISGHKSVSWYQQVLGQGPQFIFQYYEKEERGRGNFPDRFSARQFPNYSSELNVNALLLGDSALYLCASGLDLNIQYFGAGTRLSVL.